The source of this T cell receptor beta chain is a study of T cell repertoires in cytomegalovirus infection. For the study at large: It was recently identified HLA-C-restricted and well-studied HLA-B-restricted CMV epitopes that the study used. CMV infection plus the matching HLA type was flagged by public TCR beta signatures. Overall study findings and caveats: There were HLA-C-restricted CMV-specific TCR beta clonotypes dominating the ex vivo response. The cumulative frequency of public TCR beta families identified carriers of CMV plus the relevant HLA.

TCRdb reprocessed the reads via MiXCR and lists one record per CDR3 protein. The profile shows 65,000 to 85,000 distinct CDR3 sequences, 25% to 30% of them singletons. As for this clonotype: No antigen is known for it.

This clonotype originated in a human donor in good health (CMV status not recorded). Some clones in this sample may be carry-over from other donors' samples. The source was CD8+ T cells from cultured PBMCs, collected from culture after CMV antigen stimulation.

The CDR3 DNA is TGTGCCAGCAGTTACGGGACAGAAGAGACCCAGTACTTC. This sequence encodes CASSYGTEETQYF. The genes are TRBV6-6 and TRBJ2-5; 7 bases agree with TRBD1. The J segment lost 3 bases and the V segment lost 2 bases, leaving 0 bases of the junction unmatched. This CDR3 is built from 13 residues. CDR1 is MNHNY, CDR2 SVGAGI, per germline (reference sequence).